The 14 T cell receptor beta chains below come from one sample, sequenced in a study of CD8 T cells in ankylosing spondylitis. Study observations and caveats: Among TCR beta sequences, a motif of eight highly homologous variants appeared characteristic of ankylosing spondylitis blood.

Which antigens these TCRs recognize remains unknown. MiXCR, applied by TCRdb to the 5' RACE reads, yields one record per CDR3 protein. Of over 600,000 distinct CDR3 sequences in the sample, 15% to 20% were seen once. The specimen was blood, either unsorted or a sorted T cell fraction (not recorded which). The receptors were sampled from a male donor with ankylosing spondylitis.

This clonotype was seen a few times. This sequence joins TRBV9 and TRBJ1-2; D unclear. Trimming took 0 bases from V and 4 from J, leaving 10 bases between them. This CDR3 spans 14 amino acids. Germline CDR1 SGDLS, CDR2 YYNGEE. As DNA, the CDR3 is TGTGCCAGCAGCGTAGGAAGGGTTAGCTATGGCTACACCTTC. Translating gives CASSVGRVSYGYTF.

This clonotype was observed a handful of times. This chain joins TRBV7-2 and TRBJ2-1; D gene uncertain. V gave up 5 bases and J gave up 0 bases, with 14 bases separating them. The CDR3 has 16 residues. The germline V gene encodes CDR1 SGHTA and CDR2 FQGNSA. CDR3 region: CASSPSPLSSYNEQFF. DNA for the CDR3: TGTGCCAGCAGCCCCTCCCCGTTAAGCTCCTACAATGAGCAGTTCTTC.

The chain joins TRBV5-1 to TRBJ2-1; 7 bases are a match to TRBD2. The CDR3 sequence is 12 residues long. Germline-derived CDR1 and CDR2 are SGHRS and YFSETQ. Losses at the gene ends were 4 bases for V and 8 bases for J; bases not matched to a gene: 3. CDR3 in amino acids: CASSPGLYEQFF. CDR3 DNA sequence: TGCGCCAGCAGCCCGGGACTATATGAGCAGTTCTTC. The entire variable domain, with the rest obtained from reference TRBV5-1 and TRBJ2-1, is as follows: KAGVTQTPRYLIKTRGQQVTLSCSPISGHRSVSWYQQTPGQGLQFLFEYFSETQRNKGNFPGRFSGRQFSNSRSEMNVSTLELGDSALYLCASSPGLYEQFFGPGTRLTVL.

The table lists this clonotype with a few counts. The CDR3 here is CASSPTWRGETQYF. The DNA of the CDR3 is TGCGCCAGCAGTCCGACATGGAGAGGGGAGACCCAGTACTTC. V usage is TRBV5-1 and J usage is TRBJ2-5; maybe TRBD2 (5 bases). Germline V lookup: CDR1 SGHRS, CDR2 YFSETQ. The CDR3 runs 14 residues. Trimming pared 5 bases from V and 5 bases from J, leaving 16 bases between.

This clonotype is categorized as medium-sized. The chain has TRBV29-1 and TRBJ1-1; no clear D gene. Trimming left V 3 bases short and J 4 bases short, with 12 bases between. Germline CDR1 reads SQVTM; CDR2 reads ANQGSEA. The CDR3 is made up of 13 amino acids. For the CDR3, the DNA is TGCAGCGTTGACACGGCTTTGAGCACTGAAGCTTTCTTT. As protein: CSVDTALSTEAFF.

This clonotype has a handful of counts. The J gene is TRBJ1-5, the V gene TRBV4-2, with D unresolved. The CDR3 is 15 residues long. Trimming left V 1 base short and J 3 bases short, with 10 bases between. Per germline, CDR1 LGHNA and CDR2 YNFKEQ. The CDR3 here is CASSQVGGLNQPQHF. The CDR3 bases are TGTGCCAGCAGCCAAGTTGGCGGTCTCAATCAGCCCCAGCATTTT.

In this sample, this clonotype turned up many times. This CDR3 reads CASSSGLAGTQETQYF. DNA of the CDR3: TGCGCCAGCAGCTCGGGACTAGCGGGGACCCAAGAGACCCAGTACTTC. This chain connects TRBV5-1 to TRBJ2-5, with 13 bases fitting TRBD2. With 3 bases clipped from V and 1 base from J, the junction kept 3 bases outside the gene matches. Germline CDR1 reads SGHRS; CDR2 reads YFSETQ. The CDR3 is made up of 16 amino acids. Full variable domain (outside the CDR3, taken from reference TRBV5-1 and TRBJ2-5): KAGVTQTPRYLIKTRGQQVTLSCSPISGHRSVSWYQQTPGQGLQFLFEYFSETQRNKGNFPGRFSGRQFSNSRSEMNVSTLELGDSALYLCASSSGLAGTQETQYFGPGTRLLVL.

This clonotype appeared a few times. CDR3 amino acids: CASSLNGGGNQPQHF. The DNA of the CDR3 is TGCGCCAGCAGCTTGAATGGGGGTGGCAATCAGCCCCAGCATTTT. The chain uses TRBV5-1 and TRBJ1-5, with D possibly matching TRBD1 (5 bases). Germline values: CDR1 SGHRS, CDR2 YFSETQ. Trimming stripped 1 base from V and 2 bases from J, with 10 bases between. This CDR3 contains 15 residues.

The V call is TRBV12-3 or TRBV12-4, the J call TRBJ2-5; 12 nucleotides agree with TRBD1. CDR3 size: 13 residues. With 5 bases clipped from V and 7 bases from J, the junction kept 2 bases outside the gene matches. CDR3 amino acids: CASSVGQGATQYF. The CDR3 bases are TGTGCCAGCAGTGTGGGACAGGGGGCGACCCAGTACTTC.

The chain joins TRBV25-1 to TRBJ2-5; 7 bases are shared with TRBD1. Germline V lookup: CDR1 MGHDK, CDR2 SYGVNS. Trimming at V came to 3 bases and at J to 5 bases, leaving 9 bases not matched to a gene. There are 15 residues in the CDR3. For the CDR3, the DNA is TGTGCCAGCAGTGATCCTGGGGGACAGCGGGAGACCCAGTACTTC. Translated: CASSDPGGQRETQYF.

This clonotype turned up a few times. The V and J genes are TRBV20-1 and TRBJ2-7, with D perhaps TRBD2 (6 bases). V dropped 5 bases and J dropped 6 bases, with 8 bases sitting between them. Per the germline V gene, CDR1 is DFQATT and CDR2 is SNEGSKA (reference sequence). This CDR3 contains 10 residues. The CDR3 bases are TGCAGTGCTTGGACTACCGAGCAGTACTTC. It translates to CSAWTTEQYF.

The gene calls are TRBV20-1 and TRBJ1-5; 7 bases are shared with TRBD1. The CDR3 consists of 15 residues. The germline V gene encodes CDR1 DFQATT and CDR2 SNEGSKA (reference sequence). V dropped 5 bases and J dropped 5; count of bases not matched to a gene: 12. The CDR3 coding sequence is TGCAGTGCTTCCGGGACAGCGAGATTCGATCAGCCCCAGCATTTT. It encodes CSASGTARFDQPQHF.

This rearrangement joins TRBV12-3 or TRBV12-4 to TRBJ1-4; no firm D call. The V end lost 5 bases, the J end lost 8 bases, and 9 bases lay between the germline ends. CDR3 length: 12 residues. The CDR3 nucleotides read TGTGCCAGCAGTCTGGATAGGGAAAAACTGTTTTTT. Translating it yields CASSLDREKLFF.

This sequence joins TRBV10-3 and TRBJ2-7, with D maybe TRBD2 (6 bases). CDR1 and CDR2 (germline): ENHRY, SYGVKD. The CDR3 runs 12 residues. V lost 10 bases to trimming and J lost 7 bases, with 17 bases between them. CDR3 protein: CATLAGPGEQYF. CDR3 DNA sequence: TGTGCCACCTTGGCGGGACCTGGGGAGCAGTACTTC.